The 3 T cell receptor beta chains presented below share a single source sample, sequenced in a study of radiation and T cells in renal cell carcinoma (dated by TCRdb to the early 2020s). The intended sense of this specimen's time point label: baseline pretreatment blood. This specimen's treatment or condition label, interpreted: 15 Gy SBRT to primary tumor, nephrectomy 4 weeks later. Library creation used the immunoSEQ multiplex PCR assay. Sourced from immuneACCESS, this table was stored by TCRdb with only in-frame sequences that have V and J called. A share of the clones is absent; for the studies checked, an unresolved V gene accounts for under half, and the remainder has no known explanation. The sample table shows about 59,000 clones, and around 72% are seen once. Clones ranked in the top ten supply less than 7.5% of the sample. Source: blood, taken from a patient whose treatment included radiotherapy and nephrectomy. The receptors originated from a man in his sixties with renal cell carcinoma.

This chain uses TRBV7-8 with TRBJ2-2; D unclear. Trimming shortened V by 8 bases and J by 0 bases, and 16 bases separated the two germline ends. CDR1 and CDR2 from the germline V gene are SGHVS and FQNEAQ. This CDR3 spans 16 amino acids. The CDR3 loop is CASRSRRGTNTGELFF. The CDR3 DNA reads TGTGCCAGCCGGAGCCGTAGAGGTACGAACACCGGGGAGCTGTTTTTT.

The V call is TRBV11-3, the J call TRBJ1-2, with TRBD1 matching 8 bases. CDR3 size: 12 residues. The germline CDR1 and CDR2 sequences are SGHNT and YENEEA. Unmatched junction bases numbered 2, after V lost 4 bases and J lost 7 bases. CDR3 in amino acids: CASSSGGGGYTF. The CDR3 DNA reads as TGTGCCAGCAGCTCAGGGGGCGGTGGCTACACCTTC.

The rearrangement joins TRBV15 to TRBJ2-1, with TRBD1 as a possible D gene (5 bases). Trimming stripped 1 base from V and 9 bases from J, with 13 bases between. This CDR3 comprises 14 residues. CDR1 LNHNV and CDR2 YYDKDF come from the germline V gene (reference sequence). The CDR3 bases are TGTGCCACCAGCAGAGTGGGGTTCCAGGGTGAGCAGTTCTTC. This translates into CATSRVGFQGEQFF.